A single sample is the source of the 12 T cell receptor beta chains below, sequenced in a study of CD8+ T cells in alopecia areata. cDNA serving as the sequencing template came from extracted, reverse transcribed RNA. Data came from immunoSEQ multiplex PCR; TCRdb stores just in-frame clones and leaves some out. The table has under 150,000 clones, 62% seen once. Sequenced material: CD8+ T cells sorted from blood. The receptors were gathered from a human donor in good health.

The V call is TRBV5-6, the J call TRBJ2-7, with TRBD1 matching 8 bases. The ends lost 4 bases at V and 6 bases at J; junction bases unmatched: 9. The CDR3 totals 14 residues. Germline V lookup: CDR1 SGHDT, CDR2 YYEEEE. The chain's CDR3 is CASSTLRTGLEQYF. Written as DNA, the CDR3 is TGTGCCAGCAGCACGTTACGGACAGGGCTCGAGCAGTACTTC.

This clone was seen more than once but under ten times. The chain joins TRBV28 to TRBJ2-1; 9 bases fit TRBD2. The CDR3 has 19 residues. Germline V gene sequence: CDR1 MDHEN, CDR2 SYDVKM. With 4 bases clipped from V and 0 bases from J, the junction kept 13 bases outside the gene matches. The CDR3 sequence is CASSSLVLREGSSYNEQFF. The CDR3 DNA sequence: TGTGCCAGCAGTTCGCTTGTTTTGCGGGAGGGAAGCTCCTACAATGAGCAGTTCTTC.

The chain carries TRBV29-1 and TRBJ2-7; D is perhaps TRBD1 (6 bases). Germline V lookup: CDR1 SQVTM, CDR2 ANQGSEA. This CDR3 has 14 residues. Trimming left V 5 bases short and J 6 bases short, with 20 bases between. DNA for the CDR3: TGCAGCGTTCTCAACGCCGACAGGCCCACCGAGCAGTACTTC. It translates to CSVLNADRPTEQYF.

Of note for this clone: The sample has other DNA sequences that encode this CDR3 too. The chain couples TRBV29-1 to TRBJ1-3; D is ambiguous. V was clipped by 2 bases and J by 4 bases, with 3 bases between them. In germline, CDR1 is SQVTM, CDR2 ANQGSEA. The CDR3 covers 11 residues. CDR3 nucleotide sequence: TGCAGCGTTGAAACCGGAAACACCATATATTTT. Translating gives CSVETGNTIYF.

This clone was recorded only once. This rearrangement joins TRBV4-1 to TRBJ2-7; 11 bases agree with TRBD2. V shed 0 bases, J shed 9 bases, and the junction held 16 bases outside the gene matches. From germline, CDR1 is MGHRA and CDR2 YSYEKL. The CDR3 length is 18 residues. The CDR3: CASSQEGRTGLADGGQYF. CDR3 in DNA: TGCGCCAGCAGCCAAGAAGGACGAACGGGACTAGCGGACGGGGGGCAGTACTTC.

The chain uses TRBV30 and TRBJ1-1; perhaps TRBD1 as D (5 bases). Germline V gene data show CDR1 as GTSNPN and CDR2 as SVGIG (reference sequence). The CDR3 sequence is 12 residues long. Trimming took 8 bases from V and 1 from J, leaving 11 bases between them. The CDR3, as DNA: TGTGCCAGTCGAGGGACGAACACTGAAGCTTTCTTT. Translating it yields CASRGTNTEAFF.

The chain is built from TRBV9 and TRBJ2-1; 13 positions match TRBD2. This CDR3 is built from 15 residues. Trimming cost V 3 bases and J 8 bases; bases outside gene matches: 5. Per germline, CDR1 SGDLS and CDR2 YYNGEE. CDR3 sequence (DNA): TGTGCCAGCAGCGGGGGGACTAGCGGGATTTATGAGCAGTTCTTC. This sequence encodes CASSGGTSGIYEQFF.

Turning to this clone: Other DNA sequences of this sample code for an identical CDR3. V is TRBV15 and J is TRBJ1-1; no reliable D call. This CDR3 comprises 15 residues. V shed 0 bases and J shed 0 bases, with 8 bases lying between them. The germline V gene has CDR1 LNHNV and CDR2 YYDKDF (reference sequence). The CDR3 is CATSRDGGLNTEAFF. In DNA, the CDR3 is TGTGCCACCAGCAGAGATGGCGGACTGAACACTGAAGCTTTCTTT.

The genes are TRBV7-6 and TRBJ1-1; D possibly corresponds to TRBD1 (6 bases). The CDR3 loop spans 13 amino acids. With 4 bases removed from V and 11 bases from J, the gap between germline ends came to 17 bases. Germline V gene sequence: CDR1 SGHVS, CDR2 FNYEAQ. Here the CDR3 DNA reads TGTGCCAGCAGCTACTCTGGACAGCCCGCGGCTTTCTTT. Translating it yields CASSYSGQPAAFF.

The DNA of the CDR3 is TGCGCCAGCAGCTTCGGGACAGGGTATTATAGCAATCAGCCCCAGCATTTT. This sequence encodes CASSFGTGYYSNQPQHF. The gene calls are TRBV5-1 and TRBJ1-5, with 9 nucleotides matching TRBD1. Germline CDR1 SGHRS, CDR2 YFSETQ. Trimming cost V 2 bases and J 0 bases; bases outside gene matches: 6. The CDR3 sequence is 17 residues long.

CDR3 in DNA: TGCAGCGTTGAGGGGAAGGGGGGCACCGGGGAGCTGTTTTTT. Translating gives CSVEGKGGTGELFF. The chain joins TRBV29-1 to TRBJ2-2; either TRBD1 or TRBD2 may fit D (6 bases each). CDR1 and CDR2 (germline): SQVTM, ANQGSEA. V lost 3 bases and J 4 bases, leaving 12 bases between the germline ends. This CDR3 is built from 14 residues.

The chain carries TRBV9 and TRBJ1-2; 7 bases map to TRBD1. The CDR3 covers 13 residues. The V gene end was trimmed by 3 bases and the J gene end by 4 bases; junction bases not matched to a gene: 3. Germline CDR1 SGDLS, CDR2 YYNGEE. The CDR3 nucleotides read TGTGCCAGCAGCGCGGGGACAGCCTATGGCTACACCTTC. This gives the protein CASSAGTAYGYTF.